These 14 T cell receptor beta chains came from one sample sequenced in a study of blood T cell repertoires in COVID-19. Repertoires were generated with immunoSEQ multiplex PCR, while TCRdb's copy carries only in-frame clones and drops some. Of 100,000 to 150,000 clones in the sample, about 85% were seen once. The specimen was peripheral blood. These receptors were obtained from an elderly woman with acute or convalescent COVID-19.

The chain employs TRBV6-5 and TRBJ2-2; tentatively, D is TRBD1 (5 bases). CDR1 and CDR2 from the germline V gene are MNHEY and SVGAGI. The CDR3 length is 13 residues. V was cut by 6 bases and J by 6 bases, with 11 bases left in between. The CDR3 coding sequence is TGTGCCAGCAGGCTGACAGCCGCCGGGGAGCTGTTTTTT. Translating it yields CASRLTAAGELFF.

CDR3 bases: TGTGCCAGCAGTTTACAGGGAGGGCAGCCCCAGCATTTT. Protein product: CASSLQGGQPQHF. This chain links TRBV28 with TRBJ1-5; tentative D call: TRBD1 (5 bases). Germline V gives CDR1 MDHEN, CDR2 SYDVKM. Trimming pared 2 bases from V and 7 bases from J, leaving 9 bases between. The CDR3 is 13 residues long.

The V gene is TRBV6-2 or TRBV6-3, the J gene TRBJ2-5; a weak D match, TRBD2 (6 bases). CDR1 is MNHEY, CDR2 SVGEGT, per germline. V lost 2 bases and J 2 bases, leaving 12 bases between the germline ends. CDR3 size: 15 residues. The chain's CDR3 is CASSYPHGGQETQYF. CDR3 in DNA: TGTGCCAGCAGTTACCCCCACGGGGGACAAGAGACCCAGTACTTC.

The chain links TRBV6-6 to TRBJ1-4; a possible D gene is TRBD1 (5 bases). The CDR3 totals 12 residues. Trimming took 5 bases from V and 10 from J, leaving 11 bases between them. Germline V gene lookup returns CDR1 MNHNY and CDR2 SVGAGI (reference sequence). The CDR3 sequence: CASSHRQGKLFF. The CDR3 nucleotides are TGTGCCAGCAGTCACCGTCAGGGAAAACTGTTTTTT.

The chain carries TRBV5-4 and TRBJ2-5; TRBD1 aligns across 8 bases. With V trimmed by 4 bases and J by 4 bases, 9 bases remained unmatched. There are 15 residues in the CDR3. Germline CDR1 and CDR2: SGHNT and YYREEE (reference sequence). Written as DNA, the CDR3 is TGTGCCAGCAGCCTACGACAGGGGATGGGAGAGACCCAGTACTTC. Residues: CASSLRQGMGETQYF.

The chain combines TRBV24-1 with TRBJ2-1; 10 nucleotides agree with TRBD2. With 3 bases clipped from V and 7 bases from J, the junction kept 8 bases outside the gene matches. This CDR3 comprises 16 residues. Germline loops: CDR1 KGHDR, CDR2 SFDVKD. For the CDR3, the DNA is TGTGCCACCAGTGATCCCAGCGGGGGGGCGGGGAATGAGCAGTTCTTC. Translation: CATSDPSGGAGNEQFF.

J is TRBJ1-4 and V is TRBV28; D perhaps matches TRBD1 (5 bases). The germline V gene has CDR1 MDHEN and CDR2 SYDVKM. Trimming removed 5 bases from V and 4 bases from J, with 14 bases in between. The CDR3 covers 15 residues. The CDR3: CASSLSNRLNEKLFF. CDR3 bases: TGTGCCAGCAGTCTGTCGAACAGGCTTAATGAAAAACTGTTTTTT.

The V gene is TRBV6-5, the J gene TRBJ1-5; a weak D match, TRBD1 (5 bases). The CDR3 runs to 14 residues. V lost 4 bases to trimming and J lost 7 bases, with 14 bases between them. The germline gives CDR1 MNHEY, CDR2 SVGAGI. CDR3 DNA: TGTGCCAGCAGTTCCAGGGAGGCAAGACAGCCCCAGCATTTT. It codes for CASSSREARQPQHF.

J is TRBJ1-5 and V is TRBV7-8; D is ambiguous. Trimming cost V 1 base and J 0 bases, with 13 bases left between them. The V gene's germline CDR1 is SGHVS and CDR2 FQNEAQ. This CDR3 has 17 amino acids. The CDR3 spells CASSLEVVGYSNQPQHF. The CDR3 DNA reads TGTGCCAGCAGCTTAGAGGTTGTCGGGTATAGCAATCAGCCCCAGCATTTT.

V is TRBV6-1 and J is TRBJ2-7, with a tentative D call TRBD1 (5 bases). Germline CDR1 and CDR2: MNHNS and SASEGT. This CDR3 spans 14 amino acids. V was trimmed by 1 base and J by 1 base, leaving 8 bases between them. CDR3 loop: CASSEVQGSYEQYV. The CDR3 DNA sequence: TGTGCCAGCAGTGAAGTTCAGGGATCCTACGAGCAGTACGTC.

The rearrangement joins TRBV20-1 to TRBJ1-2; maybe TRBD1 (6 bases). CDR3 size: 11 residues. Germline values: CDR1 DFQATT, CDR2 SNEGSKA (reference sequence). V dropped 5 bases and J dropped 9 bases, with 13 bases sitting between them. The CDR3 DNA sequence: TGCAGTGCTGCCCACAGGGACAGCTACACCTTC. Amino acid sequence: CSAAHRDSYTF.

The chain has TRBV19 and TRBJ1-2; the D is unclear. V was cut by 1 base and J by 3 bases, with 21 bases left in between. From germline, CDR1 is LNHDA and CDR2 SQIVND (reference sequence). This CDR3 contains 18 residues. The CDR3 sequence is CASSIVRPGTVIYYGYTF. In DNA, the CDR3 is TGTGCCAGTAGTATAGTGCGTCCGGGTACGGTGATTTACTATGGCTACACCTTC.

The genes are TRBV18 and TRBJ2-5; a weak D match, TRBD2 (5 bases). CDR3 length: 14 residues. Germline CDR1 and CDR2: KGHSH and LQKENI. With 5 bases removed from V and 4 bases from J, the gap between germline ends came to 14 bases. CDR3: CASSTGLAGETQYF. Written as DNA, the CDR3 is TGTGCCAGCTCAACCGGTCTAGCTGGAGAGACCCAGTACTTC.

The V call is TRBV18, the J call TRBJ1-5, with 7 bases lining up with TRBD1. The CDR3 length is 15 residues. V shed 1 base and J 6 bases; nucleotides not matched to a gene: 6. Germline V gene data show CDR1 as KGHSH and CDR2 as LQKENI. The CDR3 DNA reads as TGTGCCAGCTCACCACAGGGGGCGTCGGCTCAGCCCCAGCATTTT. Protein: CASSPQGASAQPQHF.